Listed below are T cell receptor beta chains from one sample, sequenced in a study of T cell repertoires in cytomegalovirus infection. TCRdb passed the reads through MiXCR, listing each CDR3 protein once. This sample carries 100,000 to 150,000 distinct CDR3 sequences, more than 30% of them seen once, and the ten largest clones take approximately 50%. These receptors lack a known antigen. Specimen: CD8+ T cells from cultured PBMCs, collected from culture after CMV antigen stimulation. These receptors were obtained from a human donor in good health (CMV status not recorded). Some clones in this sample may be carry-over from other donors' samples. Each CDR3 is given with its conserved first and last residue. A D gene is named only where the DNA matches it firmly. Clone sizes are given selectively: once, few, many, or a class where the clone is expanded.

13,TRBV7-9,-,-,TRBJ2-3,CASSLAGLDTQYF,TGTGCCAGCAGCCTGGCAGGGCTAGATACGCAGTATTTT
15,TRBV6-6,-,-,TRBJ2-7,CASSEYGTSSYEQYF,TGTGCCAGCAGCGAATACGGGACCTCCTCCTACGAGCAGTACTTC
17,TRBV7-6,-,-,TRBJ2-1,CASSPSSRGLIYNEQFF,TGTGCCAGCAGCCCATCCAGTCGGGGGCTAATCTACAATGAGCAGTTCTTC
15,TRBV28,-,-,TRBJ1-1,CASSSGTLDVAEAFF,TGTGCCAGCAGCTCGGGGACCCTGGATGTTGCTGAAGCTTTCTTT
13,TRBV7-9,-,-,TRBJ2-1,CASSLTGGNEQFF,TGTGCCAGCAGCTTGACCGGGGGAAATGAGCAGTTCTTC
16,TRBV29-1,TRBD2,few,TRBJ2-7,CSVASGEGGSSYEQYF,TGCAGCGTTGCGAGCGGGGAGGGTGGGAGCTCCTACGAGCAGTACTTC
13,TRBV19,TRBD1,-,TRBJ2-1,CASGGQANNEQFF,TGTGCCAGTGGGGGACAGGCCAACAATGAGCAGTTCTTC
16,TRBV6-2/TRBV6-3,TRBD1,-,TRBJ1-5,CASSWGTGDSNQPQHF,TGTGCCAGCAGTTGGGGGACAGGGGATAGCAATCAGCCCCAGCATTTT
11,TRBV6-1,-,-,TRBJ2-3,CASMGRNTQYF,TGTGCCAGCATGGGCAGGAATACGCAGTATTTT
15,TRBV7-6,-,many,TRBJ1-1,CASSLGRQMNTEAFF,TGTGCCAGCAGCTTAGGGCGACAGATGAACACTGAAGCTTTCTTT
18,TRBV6-5,TRBD1,many,TRBJ1-5,CASVETGTGGNRNQPQHF,TGTGCCAGCGTCGAAACAGGGACAGGGGGCAATCGCAATCAGCCCCAGCATTTT
17,TRBV27,TRBD1,-,TRBJ1-1,CASSLTGGSLMNTEAFF,TGTGCCAGCAGTCTCACAGGGGGGTCATTAATGAACACTGAAGCTTTCTTT
15,TRBV20-1,TRBD1,-,TRBJ1-2,CSARGWDRELYGYTF,TGCAGTGCTAGAGGATGGGACAGGGAGCTTTATGGCTACACCTTC
14,TRBV7-9,TRBD2,-,TRBJ2-3,CASNSLGGGDTQYF,TGTGCCAGCAACTCCCTGGGGGGGGGAGATACGCAGTATTTT
14,TRBV20-1,-,-,TRBJ2-1,CSARELDLYNEQFF,TGCAGTGCTAGAGAGCTTGACCTGTACAATGAGCAGTTCTTC
15,TRBV4-1,-,-,TRBJ2-5,CASSQPYRGQETQYF,TGCGCCAGCAGCCAACCATATCGCGGGCAAGAGACCCAGTACTTC
15,TRBV20-1,-,-,TRBJ2-1,CSASIPPNSYNEQFF,TGCAGTGCCTCGATTCCACCGAACTCCTACAATGAGCAGTTCTTC
16,TRBV19,TRBD2,-,TRBJ2-1,CASSIGTSGVYNEQFF,TGTGCCAGTAGTATAGGGACTAGCGGGGTCTACAATGAGCAGTTCTTC
13,TRBV6-8,-,-,TRBJ2-7,CASSVQGLYEQYF,TGTGCCAGCAGTGTCCAGGGTCTCTACGAGCAGTACTTC
15,TRBV27,-,few,TRBJ2-3,CASSLGMRGTDTQYF,TGTGCCAGCAGTTTAGGGATGAGGGGGACAGATACGCAGTATTTT
18,TRBV12-3/TRBV12-4,-,-,TRBJ1-5,CASSLRDGKVYSNQPQHF,TGTGCCAGCAGTCTTCGGGACGGCAAGGTTTATAGCAATCAGCCCCAGCATTTT
15,TRBV7-3,TRBD1,-,TRBJ2-3,CASSEWDRGADTQYF,TGTGCCAGCAGCGAATGGGACAGGGGGGCAGATACGCAGTATTTT
16,TRBV27,-,-,TRBJ2-1,CASSLSRGSLYNEQFF,TGTGCCAGCAGTTTATCGCGGGGATCCCTATACAATGAGCAGTTCTTC
14,TRBV11-2,-,-,TRBJ2-7,CASSLSRGRYEQYF,TGTGCCAGCAGCTTGAGCAGGGGCCGCTACGAGCAGTACTTC
14,TRBV6-1,-,-,TRBJ1-1,CASQVGSGDTEAFF,TGTGCCAGTCAGGTCGGGAGCGGTGACACTGAAGCTTTCTTT
14,TRBV12-3/TRBV12-4,-,-,TRBJ2-7,CASRLKGGGNEQYF,TGTGCCAGCAGGTTAAAGGGTGGAGGGAACGAGCAGTACTTC
19,TRBV6-6,-,-,TRBJ2-4,CASSSPLTTGSRAKNIQYF,TGTGCCAGCAGTTCCCCGCTTACTACAGGGTCTCGAGCCAAAAACATTCAGTACTTC
16,TRBV7-9,-,few,TRBJ2-7,CASSRWAGRSSYEQYF,TGTGCCAGCAGCCGTTGGGCTGGGAGGAGCTCCTACGAGCAGTACTTC
13,TRBV5-6,-,few,TRBJ2-7,CASSGEDFYEQYF,TGTGCCAGCAGTGGGGAGGACTTCTACGAGCAGTACTTC
14,TRBV6-1,-,few,TRBJ2-7,CASRVVTGTYEQYF,TGTGCCAGCAGGGTCGTGACCGGGACCTACGAGCAGTACTTC
11,TRBV7-8,-,once,TRBJ2-5,CASSFIETQYF,TGTGCCAGCAGCTTTATAGAGACCCAGTACTTC
15,TRBV6-5,TRBD2,-,TRBJ2-7,CASSYRAGGTYEQYF,TGTGCCAGCAGTTACCGAGCGGGGGGGACCTACGAGCAGTACTTC
13,TRBV7-2,-,few,TRBJ1-1,CASSPAPRTEAFF,TGTGCCAGCAGCCCCGCTCCCCGCACTGAAGCTTTCTTT
15,TRBV7-2,TRBD1,many,TRBJ2-7,CASSSYGTGENEQYF,TGTGCCAGCAGCTCCTACGGGACAGGGGAGAACGAGCAGTACTTC
16,TRBV2,TRBD1,-,TRBJ2-3,CASSISTGGSTDTQYF,TGTGCCAGCAGTATATCTACAGGGGGGTCCACAGATACGCAGTATTTT
17,TRBV19,-,-,TRBJ2-1,CASSRDFPGRSYNEQFF,TGTGCCAGTAGTAGGGATTTCCCGGGACGGTCCTACAATGAGCAGTTCTTC
16,TRBV7-9,-,few,TRBJ2-2,CASTPNWWGNTGELFF,TGTGCCAGCACCCCTAACTGGTGGGGAAACACCGGGGAGCTGTTTTTT
12,TRBV7-9,-,-,TRBJ2-3,CASSAGTDTQYF,TGTGCCAGCAGCGCCGGCACAGATACGCAGTATTTT
12,TRBV27,TRBD1,-,TRBJ1-2,CATWQGEDGYTF,TGTGCCACCTGGCAGGGGGAGGATGGCTACACCTTC
15,TRBV6-4,TRBD2,few,TRBJ2-3,CASSDQAGESDTQYF,TGTGCCAGCAGTGACCAAGCGGGGGAATCAGATACGCAGTATTTT
15,TRBV6-5,TRBD1,many,TRBJ1-6,CASSYSLTGTSPLHF,TGTGCCAGCAGTTACTCCCTGACAGGGACATCACCCCTCCACTTT
14,TRBV20-1,-,-,TRBJ1-5,CSASEHYILQPQHF,TGCAGTGCTAGTGAGCATTATATCCTGCAGCCCCAGCATTTT
18,TRBV12-5,-,many,TRBJ2-5,CASGFAPSVAPGGETQYF,TGTGCTAGTGGTTTTGCTCCCAGTGTAGCCCCGGGCGGGGAGACCCAGTACTTC
14,TRBV7-9,-,few,TRBJ2-2,CASSPLDITGELFF,TGTGCCAGCAGCCCACTCGATATCACCGGGGAGCTGTTTTTT
17,TRBV7-2,-,few,TRBJ2-1,CASSLNTGFRSYNEQFF,TGTGCCAGCAGCCTAAATACAGGGTTTCGCTCCTACAATGAGCAGTTCTTC
14,TRBV12-3/TRBV12-4,TRBD2,few,TRBJ2-7,CASSIGTSRLEQYF,TGTGCCAGCAGCATCGGGACTAGCAGACTCGAGCAGTACTTC
15,TRBV5-6,-,-,TRBJ1-2,CASSLGVSRLYGYTF,TGTGCCAGCAGCTTGGGGGTTTCCCGCCTCTATGGCTACACCTTC
13,TRBV2,-,few,TRBJ1-4,CAITDATNEKLFF,TGTGCCATCACAGATGCAACTAATGAAAAACTGTTTTTT